Listed below are T cell receptor beta chains from one sample, sequenced in a study of blood T cell repertoires in COVID-19. TCRdb's copy holds only in-frame clones and misses some; the assay was immunoSEQ multiplex PCR. The profile shows over 50,000 clones, around 83% of them singletons. The sequenced sample was peripheral blood. These receptors came from a man between 65 and 85 years old with active COVID-19. The conserved cysteine and the conserved F or W are not part of the CDR3 here. Fields, in order: V gene, D gene, J gene, CDR3 protein. A D gene is named only where the DNA matches it firmly.

TRBV4-3	TRBD1	TRBJ2-2	ASSQDGQGYGELF
TRBV5-6	NA	TRBJ2-5	ASSLSERETQY
TRBV7-8	NA	TRBJ1-2	ASSLSEGMNGYT
TRBV24-1	NA	TRBJ1-2	ATSEPTANYGYT
TRBV19	TRBD1	TRBJ1-5	ASSIIGTVSNQPQH
TRBV9	NA	TRBJ1-2	ASSPGQSGYGYT
TRBV15	NA	TRBJ1-1	ATSRGGERTEAF
TRBV7-6	NA	TRBJ2-3	ASRVGTSTDTQY
TRBV20-1	NA	TRBJ2-1	SARDREEQF
TRBV27	TRBD1	TRBJ2-7	ASSEQGIYEQY
TRBV5-1	NA	TRBJ1-2	ASSDIERPGSGYT
TRBV7-2	NA	TRBJ1-2	ASSLAGGTINYGYT
TRBV6-1	NA	TRBJ1-2	ASSEKKGRPGGYT
TRBV14	NA	TRBJ2-7	ASSRGPFYEQY
TRBV7-2	TRBD2	TRBJ2-7	ASSPGGAKREQY
TRBV5-4	NA	TRBJ2-5	ASSPTRETQY
TRBV9	NA	TRBJ1-1	ASSGPSGDLMSLNKAF
TRBV4-3	NA	TRBJ1-1	ASSQLGGAEAF
TRBV28	TRBD1	TRBJ1-5	ASSRRDRADQPQH
TRBV5-1	NA	TRBJ2-1	ASSLNSNSYNEQF
TRBV6-6	TRBD1	TRBJ1-1	ASSSRTQGDTEAF
TRBV5-4	TRBD1	TRBJ1-4	ASSFGTDEKLF
TRBV7-3	TRBD1	TRBJ2-3	ASSRTGGTDTQY
TRBV5-1	TRBD2	TRBJ2-5	ASSRGDETQY
TRBV6-6	TRBD1	TRBJ2-5	ASSYPTGSLGKTQY
TRBV15	TRBD1	TRBJ2-7	ATSSMWGQGQY
TRBV7-2	NA	TRBJ1-2	ASSLAGREDSGYT
TRBV5-1	NA	TRBJ2-5	ASSLGQARETQY
TRBV9	NA	TRBJ1-1	ASSVGQGTEAF
TRBV5-4	NA	TRBJ2-5	ASSLGTPQQGQETQY
TRBV21-1	NA	TRBJ2-7	ASSKSRIHPGERSEQY
TRBV2	TRBD1	TRBJ2-2	ASTQGTGGLTGELF
TRBV7-2	TRBD1	TRBJ1-4	ASSRTGPNEKLF
TRBV6-5	NA	TRBJ2-7	ASSYQPGSYEQY
TRBV7-2	TRBD2	TRBJ2-1	ASSLVASGGYRSYNEQF
TRBV28	NA	TRBJ1-1	ASSRRDSEAF
TRBV5-6	TRBD2	TRBJ2-1	ASSFLTSGGPSYNEQF
TRBV7-8	TRBD1	TRBJ2-1	ASQGQGTWDEQF
TRBV15	NA	TRBJ1-1	ATSRVTGEAF
TRBV4-1	NA	TRBJ2-1	ASSQLTAATYNEQF
TRBV10-3	NA	TRBJ1-1	AISEGRLNTEAF
TRBV11-3	TRBD1	TRBJ2-5	ASSLDIGQGAEETQY
TRBV4-1	TRBD2	TRBJ2-1	ASSQELAGGRTEQF
TRBV15	TRBD1	TRBJ1-1	ATSRDRYRGIETF
TRBV5-1	TRBD1	TRBJ1-6	ASSLVTGGLNSPLH
TRBV4-1	NA	TRBJ2-7	ASSQGGDPYEQY
TRBV5-1	NA	TRBJ1-1	ASSLGPTGAF
TRBV18	NA	TRBJ2-7	ASSQGAYEQY
TRBV7-9	TRBD1	TRBJ2-7	ASSPPRTGFTYEQY
TRBV7-3	NA	TRBJ2-2	ASSPHRETGELF
TRBV15	NA	TRBJ1-2	ATSRDFRAGDGYT
TRBV5-1	NA	TRBJ2-7	ASSLTYSYEQY
TRBV11-1	NA	TRBJ2-2	ASSLASSEHTGELF
TRBV14	NA	TRBJ2-5	ASSQDSLPRETQY
TRBV6-1	NA	TRBJ2-7	ASSDPGAVEQY
TRBV6-6	NA	TRBJ1-1	AGGRLDTEAF
TRBV7-3	NA	TRBJ2-2	ASSGSGSNTGELF
TRBV6-2/TRBV6-3	TRBD1	TRBJ1-5	ASSRQGDSNQPQH
TRBV5-1	NA	TRBJ1-1	ASSSRKGTEAF
TRBV12-5	NA	TRBJ1-1	ASGLEDSTEAF